This T cell receptor beta chain comes out of a study of shared clonotypes between healthy human individuals. Germline V gene lookup returns CDR1 LNHNV and CDR2 YYDKDF (reference sequence). Between the trimmed V and J ends, which lost 5 bases and 6 bases, there was a span of 16 bases. This CDR3 is 15 amino acids long. Assay: immunoSEQ multiplex PCR; the TCRdb copy retains only in-frame clones and omits some. This sample yields a few hundred thousand clones, of which less than 85% are seen a single time; approximately 10% belongs to the top ten. This clone came up once. Its antigen is currently unknown. Overall study results and limits: An expected dependence of interdonor clonotype sharing on sequencing depth was noted.

This clonotype was obtained from a man aged 25 to 40 in good health. Sequenced material: memory CD4+ T cells sorted from blood. Subset noted: CD45RA-negative fraction. The chain recombines TRBV15 with TRBJ1-4; a possible D gene is TRBD1 (5 bases). CDR3 DNA: TGTGCCACCAGCGGACTCGGGACGGAAGATGAAAAACTGTTTTTT. It codes for CATSGLGTEDEKLFF. The variable domain in full, with the rest retrieved from reference TRBV15 and TRBJ1-4, is DAMVIQNPRYQVTQFGKPVTLSCSQTLNHNVMYWYQQKSSQAPKLLFHYYDKDFNNEADTPDNFQSRRPNTSFCFLDIRSPGLGDTAMYLCATSGLGTEDEKLFFGSGTQLSVL.